These 30 T cell receptor beta chains share one sample of origin, sequenced in a study of cytomegalovirus exposure and HLA in healthy donors. Amplification used 60 Vbeta primers and 13 Jbeta primers. Repertoires were generated with immunoSEQ multiplex PCR, while TCRdb's copy carries only in-frame clones and drops some. Among fewer than 200,000 clones listed, 75% to 90% were seen once. The sequencing input was PBMCs. The origin of the receptors is a woman aged 45-65 years in good health and CMV-seropositive.

This chain joins TRBV19 and TRBJ1-5; 7 nucleotides line up with TRBD1. The CDR3 runs to 14 residues. From germline, CDR1 is LNHDA and CDR2 SQIVND (reference sequence). J lost 5 bases, V lost 5 bases, and 6 bases had no gene match. DNA of the CDR3: TGTGCCAGTAGTCACAGGGGTAATGATCAGCCCCAGCATTTT. Amino acid sequence: CASSHRGNDQPQHF.

In this sample, this clone turned up once. The rearrangement links TRBV19 to TRBJ1-2; TRBD1 is a possible D gene (5 bases). V lost 1 base, J lost 6 bases, and 15 bases lay in between. Looked up from germline, CDR1 is LNHDA and CDR2 is SQIVND (reference sequence). The CDR3 extends over 15 amino acids. CDR3 bases: TGTGCCAGTAGTATAGTCCCGGGCGGGGGACATGGCTACACCTTC. Translation: CASSIVPGGGHGYTF.

The chain carries TRBV19 and TRBJ1-4; D ambiguous. This CDR3 has 12 residues. V was trimmed by 5 bases and J by 7 bases, leaving 8 bases between them. Germline CDR1 is LNHDA and CDR2 is SQIVND (reference sequence). The CDR3 here is CASSPLGEKLFF. CDR3 sequence (DNA): TGTGCCAGTAGTCCTCTCGGTGAAAAACTGTTTTTT.

The chain combines TRBV6-1 with TRBJ1-5, with D possibly TRBD1 on 5 matching bases. V gave up 11 bases and J gave up 6 bases, with 23 bases separating them. This CDR3 has 15 residues. CDR1 MNHNS and CDR2 SASEGT come from the germline V gene. CDR3 coding DNA: TGTGCCTCCCTCCGCGGGGCCTATGGGAGTCAGCCCCAGCATTTT. Protein: CASLRGAYGSQPQHF.

The chain joins TRBV2 to TRBJ2-2; perhaps TRBD1 as D (6 bases). The length of the CDR3 is 15 residues. Germline assignment: CDR1 SNHLY and CDR2 FYNNEI. Trimming pared 5 bases from V and 3 bases from J, leaving 13 bases between. The CDR3 is CASSYGTTYTGELFF. CDR3 nucleotides: TGTGCCAGCAGTTACGGGACAACTTACACCGGGGAGCTGTTTTTT.

As regards this clone: One end of the junction fails to match germline, which may point to a read error. This chain uses TRBV7-2 with TRBJ2-3, with 10 bases lining up with TRBD2. The CDR3 runs to 15 residues. Germline V gene sequence: CDR1 SGHTA, CDR2 FQGNSA. CDR3 protein: CASSLAGAPTDTQYF. The DNA of the CDR3 is TGTGCCAGCAGCCTAGCGGGAGCGCCCACAGATACGCAGTATTTT.

The chain carries TRBV5-8 and TRBJ2-5; perhaps TRBD1 as D (5 bases). CDR1 and CDR2 (germline): SGHTS, YDEGEE. The germline V and J ends were trimmed by 5 bases and 3 bases, with 14 bases remaining between them. The CDR3 consists of 14 residues. Here the CDR3 DNA reads TGTGCCAGCAGGGGGCGGTTGGGTGAAGAGACCCAGTACTTC. This gives the protein CASRGRLGEETQYF.

A note on this clone: The same CDR3 can be traced to other DNA sequences in this sample. The chain employs TRBV6-1 and TRBJ2-7, with TRBD1 as a possible D gene (5 bases). Germline lookup yields CDR1 MNHNS and CDR2 SASEGT. V was pared by 2 bases and J by 0 bases, with 11 bases between. This CDR3 spans 15 amino acids. The CDR3 DNA reads as TGTGCCAGCAGTGAACGGACAACTATCTCCTACGAGCAGTACTTC. It encodes CASSERTTISYEQYF.

The chain carries TRBV19 and TRBJ2-7, with TRBD2 identical over 7 bases. Germline lookup yields CDR1 LNHDA and CDR2 SQIVND (reference sequence). The CDR3 consists of 14 residues. Trimming at V came to 5 bases and at J to 0 bases, leaving 4 bases not matched to a gene. In DNA, the CDR3 is TGTGCCAGTAGTTGGGGAGGGGACTCCTACGAGCAGTACTTC. Amino acid sequence: CASSWGGDSYEQYF.

V is TRBV2 and J is TRBJ2-1, with D tentatively TRBD2 (7 bases). The CDR3 runs to 15 residues. Germline V gene lookup returns CDR1 SNHLY and CDR2 FYNNEI. V dropped 7 bases and J dropped 7 bases, with 20 bases sitting between them. The CDR3 reads CASTPGAGAWNEQFF. Written as DNA, the CDR3 is TGTGCCAGCACCCCGGGGGCGGGAGCTTGGAATGAGCAGTTCTTC. The complete variable domain, with remaining parts taken from reference TRBV2 and TRBJ2-1, reads EPEVTQTPSHQVTQMGQEVILRCVPISNHLYFYWYRQILGQKVEFLVSFYNNEISEKSEIFDDQFSVERPDGSNFTLKIRSTKLEDSAMYFCASTPGAGAWNEQFFGPGTRLTVL.

The J gene is TRBJ1-1, the V gene TRBV7-3; D remains unclear. Germline CDR1 and CDR2: SGHTA and FQGTGA. Trimming took off 9 bases at V and 1 base at J, with 12 bases between the two ends. The CDR3 is 13 amino acids. This chain's CDR3 is CASQLSPNTEAFF. CDR3 in DNA: TGTGCCAGTCAACTTTCCCCGAACACTGAAGCTTTCTTT.

The genes are TRBV7-8 and TRBJ2-1; 7 nucleotides agree with TRBD2. CDR1 SGHVS and CDR2 FQNEAQ come from the germline V gene. V was clipped by 5 bases and J by 7 bases; unmatched bases: 17. This CDR3 contains 17 residues. CDR3 sequence (DNA): TGTGCCAGCAGCCCCTCTCCCCTGGCGTGGGGGGGTAATGAGCAGTTCTTC. Its translation: CASSPSPLAWGGNEQFF.

This chain uses TRBV7-2 with TRBJ2-3; D might be TRBD2 (5 bases). V was clipped by 5 bases and J by 2 bases, with 17 bases between them. CDR1 and CDR2 from the germline V gene are SGHTA and FQGNSA. The CDR3 is made up of 16 amino acids. The CDR3 spells CASSPRDSVYTDTQYF. The CDR3, as DNA: TGTGCCAGCAGCCCAAGAGATAGCGTCTACACAGATACGCAGTATTTT.

V is TRBV19 and J is TRBJ1-5, with 12 bases matching TRBD1. Trimming took 5 bases from V and 1 from J; bases not matched to a gene: 12. Germline V CDR1 and CDR2: LNHDA, SQIVND (reference sequence). This CDR3 is built from 19 residues. The CDR3 DNA reads TGTGCCAGTAGTCTGGGGCGGGGACAGGGGGCGCGCAGCAATCAGCCCCAGCATTTT. It encodes CASSLGRGQGARSNQPQHF.

This chain joins TRBV18 and TRBJ1-5; D is ambiguous. Germline V CDR1 and CDR2: KGHSH, LQKENI. The CDR3 is made up of 14 amino acids. V lost 4 bases to trimming and J lost 0 bases, with 7 bases between them. The DNA of the CDR3 is TGTGCCAGCTCACTGGGCAATAGCAATCAGCCCCAGCATTTT. This gives the protein CASSLGNSNQPQHF. Full variable domain (missing parts from reference TRBV18 and TRBJ1-5): NAGVMQNPRHLVRRRGQEARLRCSPMKGHSHVYWYRQLPEEGLKFMVYLQKENIIDESGMPKERFSAEFPKEGPSILRIQQVVRGDSAAYFCASSLGNSNQPQHFGDGTRLSIL.

This clone was observed once. CDR3 sequence: CASSVQVYTYEQYF. For the CDR3, the DNA is TGTGCCAGCAGCGTACAGGTCTACACCTACGAGCAGTACTTC. The V gene is TRBV9, the J gene TRBJ2-7; no clear D. Trimming removed 1 base from V and 2 bases from J, with 10 bases in between. CDR3 size: 14 residues. In germline, CDR1 is SGDLS, CDR2 YYNGEE.

V usage is TRBV5-4 and J usage is TRBJ1-3, with 8 positions matching TRBD1. CDR1 and CDR2 from the germline V gene are SGHNT and YYREEE (reference sequence). This CDR3 contains 16 residues. J gave up 0 bases and V 4 bases, and 6 bases lay outside the gene matches. The CDR3 nucleotides read TGTGCCAGCAGCCGGGACAGGCCCATCTCTGGAAACACCATATATTTT. Its protein is CASSRDRPISGNTIYF.

This clone showed up just once. The rearrangement uses TRBV30 and TRBJ2-2, with TRBD2 matching over 9 bases. Germline lookup yields CDR1 GTSNPN and CDR2 SVGIG (reference sequence). V shed 3 bases, J shed 8 bases, and the junction held 10 bases outside the gene matches. The CDR3 is 15 amino acids. For the CDR3, the DNA is TGTGCCTGGAGCGGGGCGGGGGGGCCATCGGGGGAGCTGTTTTTT. It is translated as CAWSGAGGPSGELFF.

V usage is TRBV19 and J usage is TRBJ1-5; perhaps TRBD1 as D (5 bases). The germline V gene encodes CDR1 LNHDA and CDR2 SQIVND (reference sequence). The CDR3 runs to 13 residues. Trimming took 5 bases from V and 7 from J, leaving 12 bases between them. CDR3 sequence reads: CASSSQGGQPQHF. The CDR3 nucleotides read TGTGCCAGTAGTTCCCAGGGAGGACAGCCCCAGCATTTT.

The chain uses TRBV5-4 and TRBJ1-2; 7 positions agree with TRBD1. The V gene's germline CDR1 is SGHNT and CDR2 YYREEE (reference sequence). Trimming removed 0 bases from V and 5 bases from J; junction bases left unmatched: 7. The CDR3 consists of 15 residues. The CDR3 loop is CASSLGGGGEYGYTF. Here the CDR3 DNA reads TGTGCCAGCAGCTTGGGTGGAGGGGGCGAATATGGCTACACCTTC.

V gene TRBV19 combines with J gene TRBJ1-2; D possibly corresponds to TRBD1 (6 bases). The CDR3 consists of 15 residues. Trimming removed 4 bases at V and 3 bases at J, with 15 bases between. CDR1 LNHDA and CDR2 SQIVND come from the germline V gene (reference sequence). This CDR3 is CASSTYRDRDYGYTF. The DNA for the CDR3 is TGTGCCAGTAGTACCTACAGGGATCGAGACTATGGCTACACCTTC.

The V gene is TRBV4-2, the J gene TRBJ2-1, with a tentative D call TRBD2 (5 bases). Germline V gene lookup returns CDR1 LGHNA and CDR2 YNFKEQ. V was pared by 1 base and J by 7 bases, with 11 bases between. The CDR3 length is 14 residues. CDR3 region: CASSQVGGKNEQFF. The CDR3 DNA follows: TGTGCCAGCAGCCAAGTTGGAGGCAAGAATGAGCAGTTCTTC.

The V call is TRBV29-1, the J call TRBJ2-3; D might be TRBD1 (5 bases). Germline V lookup: CDR1 SQVTM, CDR2 ANQGSEA. The CDR3 spans 13 residues. V was clipped by 3 bases and J by 4 bases, with 11 bases between them. The CDR3 DNA is TGCAGCGTTGACCAGGGTCTCGCAGATACGCAGTATTTT. As protein: CSVDQGLADTQYF.

The chain uses TRBV5-4 and TRBJ1-4, with D maybe TRBD1 (5 bases). Germline values: CDR1 SGHNT, CDR2 YYREEE (reference sequence). V shed 1 base and J shed 2 bases, with 6 bases lying between them. The CDR3 has 14 amino acids. The CDR3 nucleotides read TGTGCCAGCAGCTTGCCAGGGACTAATGAAAAACTGTTTTTT. Protein: CASSLPGTNEKLFF.

The chain recombines TRBV27 with TRBJ2-7; TRBD1 agrees at 9 bases. The CDR3 length is 15 residues. Germline V gene lookup returns CDR1 MNHEY and CDR2 SMNVEV (reference sequence). The junction had 6 bases not matched to a gene; V was cut back by 4 bases and J by 2 bases. CDR3 bases: TGTGCCAGCAGTTCGACAGGGGGTTGGACCTACGAGCAGTACTTC. It yields the protein CASSSTGGWTYEQYF.

This clone was counted a few times. Other DNA sequences within the sample encode an identical CDR3. The rearrangement links TRBV29-1 to TRBJ1-2; 8 bases are shared with TRBD1. From germline, CDR1 is SQVTM and CDR2 ANQGSEA. Trimming took 4 bases from V and 2 from J; bases not matched to a gene: 0. The CDR3 sequence is 12 residues long. CDR3 DNA sequence: TGCAGCGTTGGGGACAGGAACTATGGCTACACCTTC. Translating it yields CSVGDRNYGYTF. The entire variable domain, with the rest obtained from reference TRBV29-1 and TRBJ1-2, is as follows: SAVISQKPSRDICQRGTSLTIQCQVDSQVTMMFWYRQQPGQSLTLIATANQGSEATYESGFVIDKFPISRPNLTFSTLTVSNMSPEDSSIYLCSVGDRNYGYTFGSGTRLTVV.

This clone was counted a few times. The V gene is TRBV30, the J gene TRBJ1-3, with a possible D match to TRBD1 (6 bases). This CDR3 has 17 residues. Trimming left V 0 bases short and J 0 bases short, with 15 bases between. Germline V gene data show CDR1 as GTSNPN and CDR2 as SVGIG (reference sequence). In DNA, the CDR3 is TGTGCCTGGAGTGTAGGACAGTACACCACCTCTGGAAACACCATATATTTT. This translates into CAWSVGQYTTSGNTIYF.

The V and J genes are TRBV7-2 and TRBJ2-5; 10 nucleotides agree with TRBD2. Per the germline V gene, CDR1 is SGHTA and CDR2 is FQGNSA. The CDR3 spans 14 residues. V shed 4 bases and J 3 bases; nucleotides not matched to a gene: 2. The CDR3: CASSSSGGEETQYF. Written as DNA, the CDR3 is TGTGCCAGCAGCTCTAGCGGGGGCGAAGAGACCCAGTACTTC.

The chain carries TRBV19 and TRBJ2-1; TRBD2 matches at 10 bases. The CDR3 runs 14 residues. Germline V gene data show CDR1 as LNHDA and CDR2 as SQIVND (reference sequence). Trimming at V came to 5 bases and at J to 7 bases, leaving 5 bases not matched to a gene. CDR3 in amino acids: CASSLAGGPNEQFF. The CDR3 DNA reads TGTGCCAGTAGTTTAGCGGGAGGCCCGAATGAGCAGTTCTTC.

V and J are TRBV5-1 and TRBJ1-1, with D unresolved. The CDR3 is 14 amino acids. V was shortened by 8 bases and J by 0 bases, with 14 bases between the two germline ends. Looked up from germline, CDR1 is SGHRS and CDR2 is YFSETQ. Here the CDR3 reads CASIRAGMNTEAFF. Here the CDR3 DNA reads TGCGCCAGTATACGGGCGGGAATGAACACTGAAGCTTTCTTT.